The 10 T cell receptor beta chains below come from one sample, sequenced in a study of T cells in localized non-small cell lung cancer (TCRdb year 2020). Receptor amplification or capture employed the immunoSEQ multiplex PCR assay. The clones in this table, taken by TCRdb from immuneACCESS, are in-frame only. Not every clone is retained; where verified, under half of the shortfall comes from an unresolved V gene, and the cause of the rest is unknown. The sample table records about 48,000 clones; roughly 77% of these occur just once. The top ten clones comprise about a sixth of the sample. The sample was peripheral blood, taken before any cancer treatment. All receptors derive from a man aged 40-75 years with stage I squamous cell lung carcinoma.

This chain uses TRBV19 with TRBJ2-7; weak D call: TRBD1 (6 bases). The CDR3 covers 15 residues. Deletions cut 5 bases from V and 4 bases from J, with 18 bases between. CDR1 is LNHDA, CDR2 SQIVND, per germline (reference sequence). CDR3 nucleotide sequence: TGTGCCAGTAGTCCCACCTCGGGACACCGGTACGAGCAGTACTTC. This gives the protein CASSPTSGHRYEQYF.

The V call is TRBV7-9, the J call TRBJ1-1; D gene unclear. Germline V CDR1 and CDR2: SEHNR, FQNEAQ (reference sequence). Trimming took 4 bases from V and 1 from J, leaving 13 bases between them. The CDR3 spans 15 residues. The CDR3: CASSSEPASNTEAFF. Written as DNA, the CDR3 is TGTGCCAGCAGCTCTGAGCCGGCCTCGAACACTGAAGCTTTCTTT.

This clone was seen only a few times. The genes are TRBV7-2 and TRBJ1-2, with 8 positions matching TRBD1. This CDR3 comprises 13 residues. CDR1 SGHTA and CDR2 FQGNSA come from the germline V gene. V was clipped by 5 bases and J by 8 bases; unmatched bases: 7. For the CDR3, the DNA is TGTGCCAGCAGCATCGGACAGGGAGAGGGCTACACCTTC. This sequence encodes CASSIGQGEGYTF.

The chain is built from TRBV7-3 and TRBJ2-5, with a possible D match to TRBD1 (5 bases). The V end lost 1 base, the J end lost 2 bases, and 11 bases lay between the germline ends. The CDR3 loop spans 15 amino acids. The germline V gene has CDR1 SGHTA and CDR2 FQGTGA. The CDR3 nucleotides are TGTGCCAGCAGCTTAATGGCAGGGCCACAAGAGACCCAGTACTTC. It is translated as CASSLMAGPQETQYF.

This clone occurred once. The chain links TRBV5-1 to TRBJ2-7; TRBD2 matches at 7 bases. Germline V gives CDR1 SGHRS, CDR2 YFSETQ. V dropped 0 bases and J dropped 3; count of bases not matched to a gene: 3. The CDR3 length is 14 residues. CDR3 bases: TGCGCCAGCAGCTTGGACGGGGGGAGCTACGAGCAGTACTTC. Amino acid sequence: CASSLDGGSYEQYF.

The V and J genes are TRBV27 and TRBJ2-1, with TRBD2 matching 7 bases. The CDR3 loop spans 16 amino acids. With V trimmed by 7 bases and J by 2 bases, 11 bases remained unmatched. The germline gives CDR1 MNHEY, CDR2 SMNVEV (reference sequence). CDR3 DNA sequence: TGTGCCAGCATCAAAACGGGGCTAGCGGCCTACAATGAGCAGTTCTTC. Its protein product is CASIKTGLAAYNEQFF.

The V and J genes are TRBV28 and TRBJ2-7; D remains unclear. The CDR3 spans 12 residues. Trimming left V 5 bases short and J 2 bases short, with 7 bases between. CDR1 is MDHEN and CDR2 is SYDVKM in the germline V gene. CDR3 sequence reads: CASSPLAYEQYF. The CDR3 DNA sequence: TGTGCCAGCAGTCCCCTGGCCTACGAGCAGTACTTC.

The chain recombines TRBV27 with TRBJ2-7, with 8 bases aligning to TRBD1. Germline CDR1 and CDR2: MNHEY and SMNVEV (reference sequence). Trimming cost V 2 bases and J 4 bases; bases outside gene matches: 7. The CDR3 is 15 residues long. This CDR3 reads CASSLSTGGTYEQYF. The CDR3 DNA sequence: TGTGCCAGCAGTTTAAGCACAGGGGGGACTTACGAGCAGTACTTC.

The chain recombines TRBV7-9 with TRBJ2-1; no clear D. Germline assignment: CDR1 SEHNR and CDR2 FQNEAQ (reference sequence). The CDR3 consists of 15 residues. Trimming pared 2 bases from V and 0 bases from J, leaving 8 bases between. CDR3 residues: CASSLLASSYNEQFF. The CDR3 DNA is TGTGCCAGCAGCTTATTGGCGAGCTCCTACAATGAGCAGTTCTTC.

The chain joins TRBV18 to TRBJ1-1, with D unresolved. From germline, CDR1 is KGHSH and CDR2 LQKENI. The CDR3 consists of 13 residues. Trimming left V 2 bases short and J 7 bases short, with 11 bases between. As DNA, the CDR3 is TGTGCCAGCTCACCATTAACGGGTGATGAAGCTTTCTTT. Its translation: CASSPLTGDEAFF. Full variable domain (rest looked up from reference TRBV18 and TRBJ1-1): NAGVMQNPRHLVRRRGQEARLRCSPMKGHSHVYWYRQLPEEGLKFMVYLQKENIIDESGMPKERFSAEFPKEGPSILRIQQVVRGDSAAYFCASSPLTGDEAFFGQGTRLTVV.